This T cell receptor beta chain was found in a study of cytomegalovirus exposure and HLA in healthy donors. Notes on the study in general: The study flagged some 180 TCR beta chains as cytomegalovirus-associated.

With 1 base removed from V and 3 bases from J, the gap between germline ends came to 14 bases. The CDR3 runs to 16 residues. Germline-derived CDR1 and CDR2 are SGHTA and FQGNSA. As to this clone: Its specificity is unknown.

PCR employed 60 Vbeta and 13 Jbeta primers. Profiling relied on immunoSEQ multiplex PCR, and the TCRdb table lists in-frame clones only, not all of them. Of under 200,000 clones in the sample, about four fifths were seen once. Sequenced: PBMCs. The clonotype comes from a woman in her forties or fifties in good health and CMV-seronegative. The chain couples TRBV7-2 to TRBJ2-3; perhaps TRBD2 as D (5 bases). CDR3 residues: CASSLGESYRTDTQYF. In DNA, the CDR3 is TGTGCCAGCAGCTTAGGGGAGAGCTACCGGACAGATACGCAGTATTTT.